The next 24 T cell receptor beta chains were all read from a single sample in a study of beta chain features in type 1 diabetes. Expressed TCRB transcripts were sequenced because the isolated RNA had all been reverse transcribed beforehand. Some clones are missing from TCRdb's copy, which holds only in-frame ones; the method was immunoSEQ multiplex PCR. The sample has under 250,000 clones; roughly 10% are singletons. The sequencing sample was made of central memory CD4+ T cells from blood. These receptors all come from a man between 18 and 29 years old in good health.

This clone was observed a handful of times. The chain joins TRBV11-2 to TRBJ2-5; possibly TRBD1 for D (6 bases). The end of the DNA is better explained by TRBJ2-7, so the J call may be wrong. The germline gives CDR1 SGHAT, CDR2 FQNNGV. This CDR3 has 15 residues. CDR3: CASSATHRVLDEQYF. The CDR3 coding sequence is TGTGCCAGCAGCGCTACACACAGGGTTCTCGACGAGCAGTACTTC.

The genes are TRBV28 and TRBJ1-5; possible D gene TRBD1, 6 bases. CDR1 is MDHEN and CDR2 is SYDVKM in the germline V gene. Trimming stripped 7 bases from V and 2 bases from J, with 15 bases between. The CDR3 is 15 amino acids. CDR3 coding DNA: TGTGCCAGCACCACAACAGGGCAGGGCAATCAGCCCCAGCATTTT. It codes for CASTTTGQGNQPQHF.

This clone appeared a few times. The genes are TRBV28 and TRBJ2-3; unclear D gene. The germline V gene has CDR1 MDHEN and CDR2 SYDVKM. V dropped 3 bases and J dropped 5 bases, with 9 bases sitting between them. The CDR3 runs to 13 residues. The CDR3 spells CASSFQLIDTQYF. The CDR3, as DNA: TGTGCCAGCAGTTTCCAGCTTATAGATACGCAGTATTTT.

This clone was seen repeatedly, ten times or more. The chain recombines TRBV5-6 with TRBJ2-5, with 7 bases lining up with TRBD1. Germline values: CDR1 SGHDT, CDR2 YYEEEE. This CDR3 is 13 amino acids long. After removal of 6 bases from V and 2 bases from J, the junction contained 4 bases not matched to a gene. CDR3 DNA: TGTGCCAGCAACGGACAGGTACAAGAGACCCAGTACTTC. Protein: CASNGQVQETQYF.

The chain has TRBV19 and TRBJ2-1, with 11 bases aligning to TRBD2. Germline assignment: CDR1 LNHDA and CDR2 SQIVND (reference sequence). There are 15 residues in the CDR3. With 4 bases clipped from V and 5 bases from J, the junction kept 4 bases outside the gene matches. The CDR3 is CASSRGLAVNNEQFF. In DNA form, the CDR3 reads TGTGCCAGTAGTAGGGGACTAGCGGTAAACAATGAGCAGTTCTTC.

This clone was counted ten times or more. The rearrangement joins TRBV10-3 to TRBJ2-1; D gene ambiguous. Trimming left V 2 bases short and J 7 bases short, with 6 bases between. The CDR3 is 12 amino acids. CDR1 and CDR2 from the germline V gene are ENHRY and SYGVKD. The CDR3 loop reads CAISEARNEQFF. The CDR3 DNA follows: TGTGCCATCAGTGAGGCTCGGAATGAGCAGTTCTTC.

This chain uses TRBV30 with TRBJ2-1; weak D call: TRBD1 (5 bases). This CDR3 comprises 13 residues. Germline values: CDR1 GTSNPN, CDR2 SVGIG (reference sequence). The V end lost 4 bases, the J end lost 4 bases, and 11 bases lay between the germline ends. The CDR3 DNA sequence: TGTGCCTGGAACTGGGGCGGATACAATGAGCAGTTCTTC. Encoded protein: CAWNWGGYNEQFF.

This clone turned up a few times. The chain carries TRBV29-1 and TRBJ2-7; 12 bases match TRBD2. Losses at the gene ends were 5 bases for V and 4 bases for J; bases not matched to a gene: 9. Germline CDR1 reads SQVTM; CDR2 reads ANQGSEA. CDR3 length: 15 amino acids. The CDR3 DNA follows: TGCAGCGTTTATGGAGCTAGCGGGAGGGAGTACGAGCAGTACTTC. This gives the protein CSVYGASGREYEQYF.

This clone showed up just a few times. One end of the junction does not line up with germline, which may come from a read error. This chain connects TRBV11-2 to TRBJ2-1; unclear D gene. The CDR3 contains 13 residues. Germline CDR1 SGHAT, CDR2 FQNNGV. In nucleotides, the CDR3 is TGTGCCAGCAGCCTAGAAGTAGGGTCTGAGCAGTTCTTC. Translated: CASSLEVGSEQFF.

The chain is built from TRBV30 and TRBJ2-6; 11 bases are shared with TRBD1. The CDR3 runs 15 residues. With 5 bases clipped from V and 1 base from J, the junction kept 1 base outside the gene matches. CDR1 is GTSNPN, CDR2 SVGIG, per germline (reference sequence). The CDR3 sequence: CAWGQGASGANVLTF. In DNA form, the CDR3 reads TGTGCCTGGGGACAGGGGGCTTCTGGGGCCAACGTCCTGACTTTC.

CDR3 in DNA: TGTGCCAGCAGCTCTACTGACTTCGGACTAGCGGGAGGGAAGACCCAGTACTTC. It is translated as CASSSTDFGLAGGKTQYF. The chain uses TRBV7-9 and TRBJ2-5; TRBD2 agrees at 15 bases. The CDR3 is 18 residues long. Losses at the gene ends were 4 bases for V and 6 bases for J; bases not matched to a gene: 12. Germline V gene sequence: CDR1 SEHNR, CDR2 FQNEAQ (reference sequence). The whole variable domain, filled in from reference TRBV7-9 and TRBJ2-5, reads DTGVSQNPRHKITKRGQNVTFRCDPISEHNRLYWYRQTLGQGPEFLTYFQNEAQLEKSRLLSDRFSAERPKGSFSTLEIQRTEQGDSAMYLCASSSTDFGLAGGKTQYFGPGTRLLVL.

This clone was seen many times. V and J are TRBV5-1 and TRBJ2-5, with 7 bases lining up with TRBD1. This CDR3 region has 14 residues. J gave up 3 bases and V 4 bases, and 6 bases lay outside the gene matches. Per germline, CDR1 SGHRS and CDR2 YFSETQ. The CDR3 protein is CASSGYGTEETQYF. The CDR3 DNA sequence: TGCGCCAGCAGCGGCTACGGGACAGAAGAGACCCAGTACTTC.

The rearrangement links TRBV19 to TRBJ2-1; D could derive from TRBD1 or TRBD2 (5 bases each). Germline lookup yields CDR1 LNHDA and CDR2 SQIVND (reference sequence). The CDR3 runs 15 residues. Trimming removed 7 bases from V and 9 bases from J, with 22 bases in between. Here the CDR3 reads CASILGGDQTGEQFF. The CDR3 bases are TGTGCCAGTATCCTTGGGGGTGATCAAACGGGTGAGCAGTTCTTC.

There are a few counts of this clone. The V gene is TRBV4-3, the J gene TRBJ2-3; 9 bases are a match to TRBD2. Germline CDR1 is LGHNA and CDR2 is YSLEER. This CDR3 region has 15 residues. With 1 base clipped from V and 6 bases from J, the junction kept 5 bases outside the gene matches. CDR3 residues: CASSQGGLAGDTQYF. The CDR3 DNA is TGCGCCAGCAGCCAAGGGGGACTAGCCGGGGATACGCAGTATTTT.

CDR3 region: CSVERGREYNEQFF. CDR3 bases: TGCAGCGTTGAGCGCGGGAGGGAGTACAATGAGCAGTTCTTC. This chain connects TRBV29-1 to TRBJ2-1; 9 bases line up with TRBD2. Germline-derived CDR1 and CDR2 are SQVTM and ANQGSEA. The V and J ends lost 3 bases and 4 bases, in that order; junction bases with no gene match: 4. This CDR3 has 14 residues.

This clone was observed a few times. The rearrangement uses TRBV30 and TRBJ1-2; D may be TRBD1 (6 bases). The CDR3 is 15 residues long. Germline V gene data show CDR1 as GTSNPN and CDR2 as SVGIG (reference sequence). Between the trimmed V and J ends, which lost 0 bases and 8 bases, there was a span of 19 bases. CDR3 DNA: TGTGCCTGGAGTGTATCGAGACAGGAGAGGAAGGGCTACACCTTC. It is translated as CAWSVSRQERKGYTF. The full variable domain, rest sourced from reference TRBV30 and TRBJ1-2, is SQTIHQWPATLVQPVGSPLSLECTVEGTSNPNLYWYRQAAGRGLQLLFYSVGIGQISSEVPQNLSASRPQDRQFILSSKKLLLSDSGFYLCAWSVSRQERKGYTFGSGTRLTVV.

The CDR3 DNA reads TGTGCCAGCAGTCGGGACCGCACAAACTACGAGCAGTACTTC. As protein: CASSRDRTNYEQYF. This chain links TRBV11-2 with TRBJ2-5; D is possibly TRBD1 or TRBD2 (5 bases each). The tail of the sequence fits TRBJ2-7 better, so the J call may be wrong. The CDR3 length is 14 residues. In germline, CDR1 is SGHAT, CDR2 FQNNGV.

The rearrangement links TRBV7-9 to TRBJ2-1; D is undetermined. Germline loops: CDR1 SEHNR, CDR2 FQNEAQ (reference sequence). Trimming shortened V by 5 bases and J by 11 bases, and 10 bases separated the two germline ends. The CDR3 extends over 11 amino acids. This CDR3 reads CASSPSSQQFF. In nucleotides, the CDR3 is TGTGCCAGCAGCCCTTCCAGCCAGCAGTTCTTC. The full variable domain, rest sourced from reference TRBV7-9 and TRBJ2-1, is DTGVSQNPRHKITKRGQNVTFRCDPISEHNRLYWYRQTLGQGPEFLTYFQNEAQLEKSRLLSDRFSAERPKGSFSTLEIQRTEQGDSAMYLCASSPSSQQFFGPGTRLTVL.

The gene calls are TRBV29-1 and TRBJ2-1; 10 bases are a match to TRBD1. The CDR3 extends over 12 amino acids. The ends lost 5 bases at V and 15 bases at J; junction bases unmatched: 10. Germline values: CDR1 SQVTM, CDR2 ANQGSEA. The CDR3 DNA follows: TGCAGCGTTACGATCCCGGGACAGGGGACGTTCTTC. Its translation: CSVTIPGQGTFF.

The sample holds a few counts of this clone. The genes are TRBV7-8 and TRBJ2-5; 7 nucleotides line up with TRBD2. The CDR3 sequence is 11 residues long. The V and J ends lost 4 bases and 7 bases, in that order; junction bases with no gene match: 0. Per the germline V gene, CDR1 is SGHVS and CDR2 is FQNEAQ. In nucleotides, the CDR3 is TGTGCCAGCAGCTCGGGGGGGACCCAGTACTTC. This translates into CASSSGGTQYF.

The chain links TRBV5-1 to TRBJ2-5; 8 nucleotides match TRBD2. Per germline, CDR1 SGHRS and CDR2 YFSETQ. The CDR3 consists of 15 residues. V shed 3 bases, J shed 4 bases, and the junction held 8 bases outside the gene matches. The CDR3 region is CASSSLGTSGETQYF. The DNA for the CDR3 is TGCGCCAGCAGCTCCCTCGGCACTAGCGGAGAGACCCAGTACTTC.

This clone turned up a few times. V usage is TRBV2 and J usage is TRBJ2-2, with 8 bases aligning to TRBD1. Trimming cost V 8 bases and J 4 bases; bases outside gene matches: 9. Per germline, CDR1 SNHLY and CDR2 FYNNEI. This CDR3 spans 15 amino acids. CDR3 amino acids: CASVLDRVSTGELFF. The CDR3 coding sequence is TGTGCCAGCGTCCTGGACAGGGTTTCCACCGGGGAGCTGTTTTTT.

The chain combines TRBV12-5 with TRBJ2-1; no definite D call. Trimming took 2 bases from V and 2 from J, leaving 10 bases between them. Germline CDR1 is LGHNT and CDR2 is FRNRAP. CDR3 length: 15 residues. In DNA, the CDR3 is TGTGCTAGTGGTTTGACGGCCGATGCCTACAATGAGCAGTTCTTC. Translating gives CASGLTADAYNEQFF.

This clone was observed a few times. The gene calls are TRBV1 and TRBJ2-1; TRBD2, as called in the table, went unchecked against the DNA. TRBV1 is noted as a pseudogene. The CDR3 contains 17 residues. The CDR3 region is CTSSQILAGEGYNEQIF. Written as DNA, the CDR3 is TGCACCAGCAGCCAAATTCTAGCGGGAGAGGGCTACAATGAGCAGATCTTC.